The 18 T cell receptor beta chains below come from one sample, sequenced in a study of T cells expressing NK-cell markers (dated by TCRdb to the early 2020s). Libraries were built with 5' RACE. The sequencer listed for this sample is Illumina HiSeq 2000. TCRdb reprocessed the raw reads; every CDR3 protein sequence is a single record, and DNA is not supplied. The sample table holds approximately 380,000 distinct CDR3 sequences. The top ten hold around 5% of the sample. The material sequenced was blood T cells: a sorted CD56 or NKG2C T cell subset, CD4+ or CD8+ T cells, or bulk PBMC T cells (not recorded which). These receptor sequences come from a man aged 18 to 69 in good health.

The chain has TRBV7-3 and TRBJ2-2. This CDR3 is 16 amino acids long. Germline V CDR1 and CDR2: SGHTA, FQGTGA. CDR3 protein: CASSLRVTPNTGELFF.

The chain employs TRBV9 and TRBJ2-3. Germline values: CDR1 SGDLS, CDR2 YYNGEE. This CDR3 is built from 15 residues. CDR3 loop: CASSPRTTSTDTQYF.

The genes are TRBV5-1 and TRBJ2-5; lacking DNA, the TRBD2 call made by TCRdb goes unchecked. CDR1 is SGHRS, CDR2 YFSETQ, per germline. CDR3 size: 15 residues. CDR3 in amino acids: CASSVGQGPRETQYF.

V is TRBV2 and J is TRBJ2-1. Germline V lookup: CDR1 SNHLY, CDR2 FYNNEI. The CDR3 is 11 amino acids. The CDR3 protein is CASTEDFQQFF.

This chain links TRBV5-8 with TRBJ1-2; TCRdb's D call, TRBD1, is unchecked because there is no DNA. CDR1 and CDR2 (germline): SGHTS, YDEGEE. The CDR3 totals 14 residues. Here the CDR3 reads CASSFDRGLGGYTF.

This chain connects TRBV20-1 to TRBJ1-2; TCRdb's assignment of TRBD1 cannot be checked, as there is no DNA. The CDR3 covers 18 residues. Germline CDR1 is DFQATT and CDR2 is SNEGSKA (reference sequence). The CDR3 protein is CSASDTSDFYGGLNGYTF.

The CDR3: CASSSRPGLAGVDEQFF. This rearrangement joins TRBV5-1 to TRBJ2-1; TCRdb's D call of TRBD2 is untestable without DNA. This CDR3 contains 17 residues. The germline CDR1 and CDR2 sequences are SGHRS and YFSETQ.

The CDR3 here is CAWSKSSSGSQYF. The chain recombines TRBV30 with TRBJ2-5; no DNA is available, so the TRBD1 call from TCRdb remains unchecked. This CDR3 is 13 amino acids long. Germline lookup yields CDR1 GTSNPN and CDR2 SVGIG (reference sequence).

The chain employs TRBV7-8 and TRBJ2-7; the TRBD1 assignment by TCRdb is unverifiable without DNA. The germline V gene encodes CDR1 SGHVS and CDR2 FQNEAQ. This CDR3 spans 13 amino acids. CDR3 sequence: CASSLTDHYEQYF.

The rearrangement joins TRBV6-4 to TRBJ2-3; TCRdb lists TRBD2, though no DNA is available to test this call. The CDR3 runs to 15 residues. CDR1 and CDR2 (germline): MRHNA, SNTAGT. The CDR3 here is CASSVGHASTDTQYF.

CDR3 sequence reads: CASKNGYPNTEAFF. The chain links TRBV12-3 or TRBV12-4 to TRBJ1-1. The CDR3 covers 14 residues.

This rearrangement joins TRBV11-2 to TRBJ2-5. The CDR3 is 13 amino acids. Germline CDR1 reads SGHAT; CDR2 reads FQNNGV. This CDR3 is CASSRGGPETQYF.

The V call is TRBV3-1, the J call TRBJ2-2; checking the TCRdb D call of TRBD1 is not possible without DNA. This CDR3 is built from 16 residues. CDR1 is LGHDT and CDR2 is YNNKEL in the germline V gene (reference sequence). The CDR3 loop reads CASSPSGTVNTGELFF.

This sequence joins TRBV12-3 or TRBV12-4 and TRBJ1-4; TCRdb's D call, TRBD1, is unchecked because there is no DNA. The CDR3 runs 14 residues. Here the CDR3 reads CASSLGQSNEKLFF.

The V call is TRBV5-1, the J call TRBJ1-1. The V gene's germline CDR1 is SGHRS and CDR2 YFSETQ. This CDR3 is 14 amino acids long. CDR3 loop: CASSSSTGRTEAFF.

This chain links TRBV2 with TRBJ2-5; TCRdb reports TRBD1, a call that lacks DNA to check it against. CDR1 and CDR2 from the germline V gene are SNHLY and FYNNEI. The length of the CDR3 is 15 residues. The CDR3 protein is CASSEGTGDAETQYF.

V usage is TRBV20-1 and J usage is TRBJ2-5; TCRdb reports TRBD1, a call that lacks DNA to check it against. This CDR3 is 16 amino acids long. CDR1 and CDR2 (germline): DFQATT, SNEGSKA (reference sequence). The CDR3 is CSARPRDRAPGGPQYF.

The V and J genes are TRBV10-3 and TRBJ1-5; with no DNA, the TCRdb D assignment of TRBD1 cannot be verified. This CDR3 has 15 amino acids. Germline V gene sequence: CDR1 ENHRY, CDR2 SYGVKD. The CDR3: CAISESGTGSQPQHF.